The 31 T cell receptor beta chains presented below share a single source sample, sequenced in a study of OX40 agonist ivuxolimab in advanced cancers. Method: immunoSEQ multiplex PCR; TCRdb's copy keeps in-frame clones and lacks some. The sample contains 94,000 or so clones, around 80% of which appear only once. The sample in question was CD4+ or CD8+ T cells sorted from blood, obtained in a trial of the OX40 agonist ivuxolimab. Source of these receptors: an adult with an advanced solid tumor such as melanoma, head and neck, liver or kidney cancer.

The chain links TRBV9 to TRBJ2-3; possibly TRBD2 for D (6 bases). The germline CDR1 and CDR2 sequences are SGDLS and YYNGEE. The length of the CDR3 is 13 residues. The V and J ends lost 5 bases and 4 bases respectively, with 11 bases between them. CDR3 region: CASSLASSDTQYF. The CDR3 DNA reads TGTGCCAGCAGTCTAGCGTCTTCAGATACGCAGTATTTT.

The gene calls are TRBV2 and TRBJ2-2; D perhaps matches TRBD1 (7 bases). V was pared by 5 bases and J by 5 bases, with 15 bases between. This CDR3 region has 15 residues. Germline V gene lookup returns CDR1 SNHLY and CDR2 FYNNEI. CDR3 DNA: TGTGCCAGCAGTCTCCGACAGGGAGGAACCGGGGAGCTGTTTTTT. Its translation is CASSLRQGGTGELFF.

The chain joins TRBV7-3 to TRBJ1-1; tentatively, D is TRBD1 (5 bases). The CDR3 totals 13 residues. From germline, CDR1 is SGHTA and CDR2 FQGTGA. The V end was cut by 8 bases, the J end by 1 base, with 11 bases between. In DNA, the CDR3 is TGTGCCAGCGGCGCACAGGAGAACACTGAAGCTTTCTTT. Translating it yields CASGAQENTEAFF.

This clone was found once. V gene TRBV6-6 combines with J gene TRBJ1-6, with 7 bases identical to TRBD1. CDR3 size: 15 residues. V lost 4 bases to trimming and J lost 0 bases; unmatched junction nucleotides: 0. CDR1 and CDR2 from the germline V gene are MNHNY and SVGAGI (reference sequence). CDR3 residues: CASSWDSSYNSPLHF. DNA of the CDR3: TGTGCCAGCAGTTGGGACAGCTCCTATAATTCACCCCTCCACTTT.

This rearrangement joins TRBV7-9 to TRBJ2-7; TRBD2 agrees at 8 bases. Germline V CDR1 and CDR2: SEHNR, FQNEAQ (reference sequence). With V trimmed by 1 base and J by 3 bases, 11 bases remained unmatched. The CDR3 spans 17 residues. In nucleotides, the CDR3 is TGTGCCAGCAGCTTAGGAACTAGCGGCATCCCTGGCTACGAGCAGTACTTC. This translates into CASSLGTSGIPGYEQYF.

The rearrangement uses TRBV10-2 and TRBJ2-7, with 8 positions matching TRBD2. J gave up 6 bases and V 0 bases, and 1 base lay outside the gene matches. CDR1 and CDR2 from the germline V gene are WSHSY and SAAADI. This CDR3 region has 13 residues. This chain's CDR3 is CASSESSGTEQYF. Written as DNA, the CDR3 is TGCGCCAGCAGTGAGTCTAGCGGGACCGAGCAGTACTTC.

V and J are TRBV2 and TRBJ2-2; D is uncertain. CDR1 is SNHLY, CDR2 FYNNEI, per germline. This CDR3 is 10 amino acids long. Trimming shortened V by 7 bases and J by 9 bases, and 6 bases separated the two germline ends. The CDR3 DNA reads TGTGCCAGCACCGGGCGGGAGCTGTTTTTT. This encodes CASTGRELFF.

V usage is TRBV19 and J usage is TRBJ2-5; D uncertain. There are 11 residues in the CDR3. The germline gives CDR1 LNHDA, CDR2 SQIVND (reference sequence). Between the trimmed V and J ends, which lost 3 bases and 4 bases, there was a span of 3 bases. The CDR3 bases are TGTGCCAGTAGTATGGGAGAGACCCAGTACTTC. Protein: CASSMGETQYF. Complete variable domain (other parts from reference TRBV19 and TRBJ2-5): DGGITQSPKYLFRKEGQNVTLSCEQNLNHDAMYWYRQDPGQGLRLIYYSQIVNDFQKGDIAEGYSVSREKKESFPLTVTSAQKNPTAFYLCASSMGETQYFGPGTRLLVL.

The J gene is TRBJ1-3, the V gene TRBV2; TRBD1 might be the D (5 bases). The CDR3 sequence is 14 residues long. Trimming removed 6 bases at V and 1 base at J, with 10 bases between. Germline CDR1 is SNHLY and CDR2 is FYNNEI. Here the CDR3 DNA reads TGTGCCAGCAGAGGGACCGATTCTGGAAACACCATATATTTT. Amino acid sequence: CASRGTDSGNTIYF.

V gene TRBV5-6 combines with J gene TRBJ2-3; no clear D gene. The CDR3 is 12 residues long. V lost 4 bases and J lost 6, with 9 bases in between. Germline-derived CDR1 and CDR2 are SGHDT and YYEEEE. CDR3 in amino acids: CASSPTWDTQYF. Written as DNA, the CDR3 is TGTGCCAGCAGCCCGACGTGGGATACGCAGTATTTT.

V is TRBV11-3 and J is TRBJ2-1, with D unclear. Germline loops: CDR1 SGHNT, CDR2 YENEEA. The CDR3 totals 13 residues. V dropped 5 bases and J dropped 7 bases, with 12 bases sitting between them. CDR3: CASSLSQKNEQFF. CDR3 DNA sequence: TGTGCCAGCAGCCTTTCCCAGAAAAATGAGCAGTTCTTC.

This clone was seen only once. V gene TRBV29-1 combines with J gene TRBJ1-2; D is unresolved. The germline CDR1 and CDR2 sequences are SQVTM and ANQGSEA. The CDR3 is 12 residues long. Between the trimmed V and J ends, which lost 4 bases and 7 bases, there was a span of 13 bases. The CDR3 nucleotides read TGCAGCGTTGGAGGTAGCGGGGTTGGCTACACCTTC. This encodes CSVGGSGVGYTF. The full variable domain, rest sourced from reference TRBV29-1 and TRBJ1-2, is SAVISQKPSRDICQRGTSLTIQCQVDSQVTMMFWYRQQPGQSLTLIATANQGSEATYESGFVIDKFPISRPNLTFSTLTVSNMSPEDSSIYLCSVGGSGVGYTFGSGTRLTVV.

The chain combines TRBV4-1 with TRBJ2-6; perhaps D is TRBD1 or TRBD2 (5 bases each). This CDR3 is built from 16 residues. Trimming left V 0 bases short and J 4 bases short, with 10 bases between. The V gene's germline CDR1 is MGHRA and CDR2 YSYEKL. CDR3 in amino acids: CASSQDVGTGANVLTF. CDR3 DNA sequence: TGCGCCAGCAGCCAAGATGTAGGGACCGGGGCCAACGTCCTGACTTTC.

This chain links TRBV6-4 with TRBJ1-1, with no clear D. The germline V gene has CDR1 MRHNA and CDR2 SNTAGT. This CDR3 contains 13 residues. V was cut by 6 bases and J by 0 bases, with 8 bases left in between. The CDR3 reads CASSSWLNTEAFF. CDR3 bases: TGTGCCAGCAGCTCTTGGTTGAACACTGAAGCTTTCTTT.

The chain links TRBV12-5 to TRBJ1-1, with D possibly TRBD1 on 6 matching bases. V was trimmed by 0 bases and J by 6 bases, leaving 20 bases between them. The CDR3 is 17 amino acids. Germline V gene data show CDR1 as LGHNT and CDR2 as FRNRAP. CDR3 amino acids: CASGLVTGGQVLPEAFF. The CDR3 DNA follows: TGTGCTAGTGGTTTGGTCACGGGGGGCCAAGTGCTACCTGAAGCTTTCTTT.

V is TRBV5-1 and J is TRBJ2-7, with 11 positions matching TRBD2. V lost 1 base, J lost 3 bases, and 3 bases stayed unmatched. CDR3 length: 15 residues. CDR1 and CDR2 from the germline V gene are SGHRS and YFSETQ. In DNA, the CDR3 is TGCGCCAGCAGCTTGACTAGCGGGAGATTCTACGAGCAGTACTTC. Encoded protein: CASSLTSGRFYEQYF.

The V and J genes are TRBV5-1 and TRBJ2-5, with D unresolved. The end of the DNA aligns better with TRBJ2-7, so the J call may be wrong. This CDR3 is built from 14 residues. Germline values: CDR1 SGHRS, CDR2 YFSETQ. The CDR3 sequence is CASSLSTISYEQYF. CDR3 in DNA: TGCGCCAGCAGCTTATCCACGATCTCCTACGAGCAGTACTTC.

Note on this clone: At one end, the junction sequence differs from germline, possibly due to a read error. The identical CDR3 is also encoded by other nucleotide sequences in the sample. The rearrangement joins TRBV7-8 to TRBJ1-5; a weak D match, TRBD1 (5 bases). Germline CDR1 SGHVS, CDR2 FQNEAQ. The CDR3 covers 18 residues. The CDR3 sequence: CASSPVRAARPSNQPQHF. The DNA for the CDR3 is TGTGCCAGCAGCCCCGTCAGGGCCGCCCGTCCTAGCAATCAGCCCCAACATTTT.

The V call is TRBV21-1, the J call TRBJ2-1; TRBD2 is the table's D call and was not checked against the DNA. TRBV21-1 is a documented pseudogene. This CDR3 region has 15 residues. CDR3 region: CAIGGAPSYYDEQFF. CDR3 bases: TGTGCCATTGGAGGGGCCCCGTCGTACTACGATGAGCAGTTCTTC.

In this sample, this clone turned up a few times. The rearrangement links TRBV27 to TRBJ1-6; no clear D. CDR1 and CDR2 from the germline V gene are MNHEY and SMNVEV (reference sequence). V was cut by 2 bases and J by 11 bases, with 4 bases left in between. The CDR3 covers 11 residues. CDR3 sequence: CASSLHPPLHF. Here the CDR3 DNA reads TGTGCCAGCAGTTTACACCCACCCCTCCACTTT.

Regarding this clone: Sequence at one end of the junction differs from germline and may be a read error. The chain links TRBV11-2 to TRBJ1-2; perhaps TRBD1 as D (6 bases). The CDR3 runs to 13 residues. From germline, CDR1 is SGHAT and CDR2 FQNNGV. The CDR3 DNA reads as TGTGCCAGCAACTTATGGGCAGGGGAGGGCTACACCTTC. Protein: CASNLWAGEGYTF.

The rearrangement joins TRBV6-5 to TRBJ1-1; the D gene is possibly TRBD1 (5 bases). Deletions cut 6 bases from V and 1 base from J, with 12 bases between. Looked up from germline, CDR1 is MNHEY and CDR2 is SVGAGI. The length of the CDR3 is 14 residues. CDR3 bases: TGTGCCAGCAGATCAGGGAAGGGGAACACTGAAGCTTTCTTT. Its protein is CASRSGKGNTEAFF.

The chain recombines TRBV9 with TRBJ2-1, with 8 bases that match TRBD1. This CDR3 is 14 amino acids long. The junction had 8 bases not matched to a gene; V was cut back by 4 bases and J by 8 bases. The germline CDR1 and CDR2 sequences are SGDLS and YYNGEE. CDR3 in DNA: TGTGCCAGCAGCAACCCCGGGACAGGACATGAGCAGTTCTTC. Its protein is CASSNPGTGHEQFF.

The V call is TRBV11-2, the J call TRBJ2-3; 8 bases fit TRBD1. Germline CDR1 reads SGHAT; CDR2 reads FQNNGV. This CDR3 spans 15 amino acids. V lost 1 base, J lost 0 bases, and 0 bases stayed unmatched. The CDR3 protein is CASSLGQGSTDTQYF. In DNA form, the CDR3 reads TGTGCCAGCAGCTTAGGACAGGGGAGCACAGATACGCAGTATTTT.

The chain uses TRBV7-1 and TRBJ2-7; D may correspond to TRBD1 or TRBD2 (5 bases each). TRBV7-1 is labeled an ORF, and its function is uncertain. This CDR3 spans 13 amino acids. Trimming removed 4 bases at V and 3 bases at J, with 10 bases between. CDR3 bases: TGTGCCAGCAGCTTATCTGGGGGCTACGAGCAGTACTTC. It yields the protein CASSLSGGYEQYF.

The chain links TRBV18 to TRBJ2-7; 7 bases are a match to TRBD2. V was pared by 5 bases and J by 2 bases, with 3 bases of the junction left unmatched. The length of the CDR3 is 13 residues. CDR1 and CDR2 (germline): KGHSH, LQKENI. In DNA form, the CDR3 reads TGTGCCAGCTCATCCGGGACTACCTACGAGCAGTACTTC. Translating it yields CASSSGTTYEQYF.

About this clone itself: The sample holds other DNA sequences that translate to the same CDR3. V usage is TRBV5-8 and J usage is TRBJ1-1; TRBD1 might be the D (5 bases). Germline-derived CDR1 and CDR2 are SGHTS and YDEGEE. The CDR3 spans 14 residues. The germline V and J ends were trimmed by 0 bases and 4 bases, with 10 bases remaining between them. Here the CDR3 DNA reads TGTGCCAGCAGCTTGGAAAGGGGCGGCACTGAAGCTTTCTTT. Its translation is CASSLERGGTEAFF.

The V and J genes are TRBV10-3 and TRBJ2-7; D call uncertain. Germline CDR1 is ENHRY and CDR2 is SYGVKD. CDR3 length equals 12 residues. V lost 7 bases and J lost 2, with 9 bases in between. Here the CDR3 DNA reads TGTGCCATCAAGCCAGGTCCCTACGAGCAGTACTTC. This gives the protein CAIKPGPYEQYF.

The V gene is TRBV5-6, the J gene TRBJ1-2; D remains unclear. V shed 4 bases and J shed 7 bases, with 8 bases lying between them. Germline values: CDR1 SGHDT, CDR2 YYEEEE. This CDR3 is built from 11 residues. The CDR3 nucleotides are TGTGCCAGCAGCCAGACTAGTGGCTACACCTTC. It translates to CASSQTSGYTF.

Here the CDR3 reads CASSVDGGLETQYF. The DNA of the CDR3 is TGTGCCAGCAGCGTAGATGGGGGGCTAGAGACCCAGTACTTC. The chain uses TRBV9 and TRBJ2-5; D may correspond to TRBD1 or TRBD2 (6 bases each). Per germline, CDR1 SGDLS and CDR2 YYNGEE. CDR3 size: 14 residues. V shed 0 bases and J shed 4 bases, with 10 bases lying between them.

This chain uses TRBV19 with TRBJ1-3; D not certain. The CDR3 runs 13 residues. V gave up 3 bases and J gave up 3 bases, with 6 bases separating them. CDR1 and CDR2 from the germline V gene are LNHDA and SQIVND (reference sequence). DNA of the CDR3: TGTGCCAGTAGTATTTCAGGTGGAAACACCATATATTTT. Translating gives CASSISGGNTIYF.